These T cell receptor beta chains were read from a single sample in a study of blood T cells in healthy people across ages. Via MiXCR, TCRdb re-called the 5' RACE reads, giving one row per CDR3 protein. The table includes more than 500,000 distinct CDR3 sequences, 27% detected once. This same sample was also taken into another study, of T cells of mothers and their children.

The sample taken for sequencing was blood. The receptors originated from a boy aged 2 to 10 in good health. Both conserved end residues are part of each CDR3. D genes are given only for firm matches. Expanded clones get a size class; other rows say once, few or many, or leave the size out.

d_gene	j_gene	v_gene	abundance	CDR3aa	CDR3nt
-	TRBJ1-1	TRBV5-1	-	CASSFSTGRGTDTEAFF	TGCGCCAGCAGCTTTTCGACCGGCCGGGGCACAGACACTGAAGCTTTCTTT
TRBD1	TRBJ2-7	TRBV19	few	CASSLGGFPLEQYF	TGTGCCAGTAGCCTAGGGGGCTTCCCTCTGGAGCAGTACTTC
-	TRBJ1-1	TRBV20-1	-	CSARDGGQLTNTEAFF	TGCAGTGCTAGAGACGGAGGACAGCTAACGAACACTGAAGCTTTCTTT
TRBD2	TRBJ2-3	TRBV7-9	-	CASSLWRAGVGDTQYF	TGTGCCAGCAGCCTTTGGAGAGCGGGAGTAGGAGATACGCAGTATTTT
-	TRBJ2-6	TRBV27	-	CASNPGSGANVLTF	TGTGCCAGCAATCCCGGCTCTGGGGCCAACGTCCTGACTTTC
TRBD1	TRBJ2-7	TRBV11-2	few	CASSFLGQGFEQYF	TGTGCCAGCAGCTTTCTGGGACAGGGGTTCGAGCAGTACTTC
-	TRBJ2-7	TRBV4-3	-	CASSHEQGSYEQYF	TGCGCCAGCAGCCATGAACAGGGCTCCTACGAGCAGTACTTC
-	TRBJ1-5	TRBV20-1	-	CSAHTGLNQPQHF	TGCAGTGCTCATACAGGCTTAAATCAGCCCCAGCATTTT
-	TRBJ2-1	TRBV5-1	-	CASSLAGRGSSYNEQFF	TGCGCCAGCAGCTTGGCGGGCCGGGGTAGCTCCTACAATGAGCAGTTCTTC
-	TRBJ2-5	TRBV7-6	few	CASSLEAGEETQYF	TGTGCCAGCAGCTTAGAAGCAGGAGAAGAGACCCAGTACTTC
TRBD1	TRBJ1-4	TRBV7-6	-	CASSSLRRQGGEKLFF	TGTGCCAGCAGCTCCCTCAGGAGACAGGGAGGCGAAAAACTGTTTTTT
-	TRBJ1-5	TRBV10-3	few	CAISGGVGQPQHF	TGTGCCATCAGTGGAGGGGTAGGTCAGCCCCAGCATTTT
-	TRBJ2-1	TRBV27	few	CASSLSKNLHNEQFF	TGTGCCAGCAGTTTATCGAAGAACCTCCACAATGAGCAGTTCTTC
TRBD1	TRBJ1-2	TRBV11-2	few	CASSLRWTGRNTF	TGTGCCAGCAGCTTGAGGTGGACAGGGCGAAACACCTTC
-	TRBJ1-5	TRBV20-1	-	CSAREQWGGPQHF	TGCAGTGCTAGAGAACAGTGGGGTGGGCCCCAGCATTTT
-	TRBJ2-3	TRBV6-1	-	CASSDRRGGEDTQYF	TGTGCCAGCAGTGATCGACGAGGTGGGGAGGATACGCAGTATTTT
TRBD2	TRBJ2-1	TRBV2	-	CASSDMGPLLAGGLSEQFF	TGTGCCAGCAGTGACATGGGGCCTTTACTAGCGGGGGGCCTATCTGAGCAGTTCTTC
TRBD2	TRBJ2-2	TRBV9	few	CASSVWGGGELFF	TGTGCCAGCAGCGTGTGGGGGGGCGGGGAGCTGTTTTTT
-	TRBJ1-2	TRBV12-3/TRBV12-4	-	CASSLTGRYYGYTF	TGTGCCAGCAGTCTTACGGGACGGTACTATGGCTACACCTTC
TRBD1	TRBJ2-7	TRBV27	many	CASSLRGRVNEQYF	TGTGCCAGCAGTTTGAGGGGGCGCGTGAACGAGCAGTACTTC
-	TRBJ1-3	TRBV7-2	-	CASSFSALSGNTIYF	TGTGCCAGCAGCTTTAGTGCTCTCTCTGGAAACACCATATATTTT
TRBD1	TRBJ1-3	TRBV11-2	few	CASSLVCPSGCTGGAGNTIYF	TGTGCCAGCAGCTTAGTATGCCCATCCGGATGCACAGGGGGCGCAGGAAACACCATATATTTT
-	TRBJ2-1	TRBV10-3	-	CAIRTSNEQFF	TGTGCCATCAGGACTAGCAATGAGCAGTTCTTC
-	TRBJ2-5	TRBV20-1	-	CSARGPQEETQYF	TGCAGTGCTAGAGGACCCCAGGAGGAGACCCAGTACTTC
-	TRBJ2-7	TRBV5-1	-	CASSLSGQGGYEQYF	TGCGCCAGCAGCTTGAGCGGCCAGGGTGGATACGAGCAGTACTTC